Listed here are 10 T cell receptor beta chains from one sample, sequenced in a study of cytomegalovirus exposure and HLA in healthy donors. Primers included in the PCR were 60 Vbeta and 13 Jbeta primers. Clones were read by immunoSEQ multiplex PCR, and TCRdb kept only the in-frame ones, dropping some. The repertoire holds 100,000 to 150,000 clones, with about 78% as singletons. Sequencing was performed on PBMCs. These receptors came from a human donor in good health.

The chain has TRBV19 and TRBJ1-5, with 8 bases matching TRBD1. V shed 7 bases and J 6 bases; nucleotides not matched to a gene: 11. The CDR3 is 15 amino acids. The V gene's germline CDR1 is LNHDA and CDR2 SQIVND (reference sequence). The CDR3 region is CASNAQGVPLQPQHF. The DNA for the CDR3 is TGTGCCAGTAACGCACAGGGGGTCCCCCTTCAGCCCCAGCATTTT. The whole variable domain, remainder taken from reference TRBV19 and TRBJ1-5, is DGGITQSPKYLFRKEGQNVTLSCEQNLNHDAMYWYRQDPGQGLRLIYYSQIVNDFQKGDIAEGYSVSREKKESFPLTVTSAQKNPTAFYLCASNAQGVPLQPQHFGDGTRLSIL.

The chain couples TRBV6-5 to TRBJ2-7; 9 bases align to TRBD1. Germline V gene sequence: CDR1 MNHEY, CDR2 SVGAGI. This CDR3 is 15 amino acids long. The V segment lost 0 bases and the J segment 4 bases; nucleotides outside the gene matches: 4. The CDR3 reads CASSYSNRGQYEQYF. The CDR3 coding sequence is TGTGCCAGCAGTTACTCTAACAGGGGGCAATACGAGCAGTACTTC.

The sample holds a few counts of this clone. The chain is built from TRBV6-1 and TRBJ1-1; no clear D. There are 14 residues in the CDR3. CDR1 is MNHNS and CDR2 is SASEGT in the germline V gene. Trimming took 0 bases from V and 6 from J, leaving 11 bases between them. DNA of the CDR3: TGTGCCAGCAGTGAAGCGCTTCGGGGTTCTGAAGCTTTCTTT. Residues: CASSEALRGSEAFF.

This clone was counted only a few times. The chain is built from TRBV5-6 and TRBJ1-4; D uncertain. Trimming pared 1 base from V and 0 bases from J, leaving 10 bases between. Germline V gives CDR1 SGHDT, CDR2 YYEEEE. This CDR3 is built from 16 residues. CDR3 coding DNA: TGTGCCAGCAGCTTGAGGCAGACATCAACTAATGAAAAACTGTTTTTT. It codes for CASSLRQTSTNEKLFF.

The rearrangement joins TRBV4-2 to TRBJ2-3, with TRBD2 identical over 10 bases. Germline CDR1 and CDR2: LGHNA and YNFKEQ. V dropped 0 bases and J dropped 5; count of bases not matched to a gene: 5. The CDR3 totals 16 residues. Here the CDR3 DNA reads TGTGCCAGCAGCCAAGAAGAGCGGGGGGGCGAAGATACGCAGTATTTT. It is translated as CASSQEERGGEDTQYF.

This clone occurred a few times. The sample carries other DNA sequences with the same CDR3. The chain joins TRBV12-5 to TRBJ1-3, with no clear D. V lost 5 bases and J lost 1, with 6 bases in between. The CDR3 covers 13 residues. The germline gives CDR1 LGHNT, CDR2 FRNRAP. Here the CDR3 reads CASGPGSGNTIYF. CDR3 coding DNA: TGTGCTAGTGGTCCGGGGTCTGGAAACACCATATATTTT.

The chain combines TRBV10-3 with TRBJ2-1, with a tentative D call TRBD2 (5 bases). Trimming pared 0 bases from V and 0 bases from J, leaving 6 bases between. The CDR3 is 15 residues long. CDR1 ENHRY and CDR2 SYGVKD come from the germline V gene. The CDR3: CAISESGSSYNEQFF. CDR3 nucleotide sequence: TGTGCCATCAGTGAGTCAGGGAGCTCCTACAATGAGCAGTTCTTC.

CDR3 in DNA: TGTGCCAGCAGCCGAGACAGGGGGGGTAGGGTCTACGAGCAGTACTTC. Its translation: CASSRDRGGRVYEQYF. This chain uses TRBV7-2 with TRBJ2-7, with 9 bases identical to TRBD1. The junction had 11 bases not matched to a gene; V was cut back by 5 bases and J by 3 bases. Germline assignment: CDR1 SGHTA and CDR2 FQGNSA. The CDR3 is made up of 16 amino acids.

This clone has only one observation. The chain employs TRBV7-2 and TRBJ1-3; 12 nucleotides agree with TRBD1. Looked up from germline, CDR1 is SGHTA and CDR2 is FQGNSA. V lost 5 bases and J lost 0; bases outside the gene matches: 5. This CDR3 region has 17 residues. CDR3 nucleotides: TGTGCCAGCAGCCCCGGGACAGGGGGCGCCTCTGGAAACACCATATATTTT. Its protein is CASSPGTGGASGNTIYF.

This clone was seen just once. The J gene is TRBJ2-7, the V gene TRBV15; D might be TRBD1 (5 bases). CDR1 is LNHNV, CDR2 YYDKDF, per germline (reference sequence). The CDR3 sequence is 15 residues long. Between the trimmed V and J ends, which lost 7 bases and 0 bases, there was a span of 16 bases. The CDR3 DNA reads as TGTGCCACCATGGGCCCAGCCACAGGCTCCTACGAGCAGTACTTC. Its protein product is CATMGPATGSYEQYF.